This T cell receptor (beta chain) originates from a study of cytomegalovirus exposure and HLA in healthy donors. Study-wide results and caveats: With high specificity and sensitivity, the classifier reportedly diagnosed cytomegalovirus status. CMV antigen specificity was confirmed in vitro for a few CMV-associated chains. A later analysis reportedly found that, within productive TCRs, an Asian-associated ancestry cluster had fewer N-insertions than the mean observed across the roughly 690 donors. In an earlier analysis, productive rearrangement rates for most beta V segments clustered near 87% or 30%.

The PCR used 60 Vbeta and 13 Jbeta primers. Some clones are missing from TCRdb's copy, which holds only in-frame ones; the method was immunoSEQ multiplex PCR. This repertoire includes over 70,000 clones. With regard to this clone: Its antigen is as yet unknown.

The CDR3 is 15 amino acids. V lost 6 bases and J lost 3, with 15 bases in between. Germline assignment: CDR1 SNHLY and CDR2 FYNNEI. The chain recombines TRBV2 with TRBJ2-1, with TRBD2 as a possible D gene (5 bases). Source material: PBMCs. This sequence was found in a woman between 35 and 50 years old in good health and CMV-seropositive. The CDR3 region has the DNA TGTGCCAGCAGCAGCCTAGCTCGGGGCTACAATGAGCAGTTCTTC. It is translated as CASSSLARGYNEQFF.